These 30 T cell receptor beta chains share one sample of origin, sequenced in a study of beta chain features in type 1 diabetes. cDNA synthesis used the whole RNA isolate, giving expressed TCRB sequences. Clones were read by immunoSEQ multiplex PCR, and TCRdb kept only the in-frame ones, dropping some. The table includes nearly 250,000 clones, 13% to 15% detected once. The source material was naive CD4+ T cells from blood. The source of these receptors is a woman between 40 and 55 years old in good health.

The genes are TRBV10-2 and TRBJ1-5; TRBD1 is a possible D gene (6 bases). From germline, CDR1 is WSHSY and CDR2 SAAADI. This CDR3 has 14 residues. V lost 5 bases and J 4 bases, leaving 12 bases between the germline ends. The CDR3 coding sequence is TGCGCCAGCAGTCCGAGTACAGGGAATCAGCCCCAGCATTTT. Translation gives CASSPSTGNQPQHF.

A few counts support this clone. V and J are TRBV9 and TRBJ2-6; D gene uncertain. V gave up 0 bases and J gave up 0 bases, with 13 bases separating them. CDR1 is SGDLS, CDR2 YYNGEE, per germline. CDR3 length: 18 amino acids. CDR3 bases: TGTGCCAGCAGCGTAGTTGATGTATACAGCTCTGGGGCCAACGTCCTGACTTTC. Protein product: CASSVVDVYSSGANVLTF.

There are a few counts of this clone. This chain connects TRBV7-6 to TRBJ2-7; TRBD2 matches 8 bases. V was pared by 5 bases and J by 1 base, with 10 bases of the junction left unmatched. There are 16 residues in the CDR3. CDR1 is SGHVS, CDR2 FNYEAQ, per germline. The CDR3 region is CASSLRRGGSSYEQYF. CDR3 DNA: TGTGCCAGCAGCCTACGACGGGGGGGTAGTTCCTACGAGCAGTACTTC.

A few counts support this clone. The chain couples TRBV5-1 to TRBJ2-7; 12 bases align to TRBD2. CDR3 length: 15 residues. Germline CDR1 and CDR2: SGHRS and YFSETQ. J gave up 5 bases and V 4 bases, and 7 bases lay outside the gene matches. The CDR3 loop reads CASSKTSGGIDEQYF. The CDR3 DNA sequence: TGCGCCAGCAGCAAGACTAGCGGGGGTATCGACGAGCAGTACTTC. Based on the CDR3 plus reference TRBV5-1 and TRBJ2-7, the full variable domain is KAGVTQTPRYLIKTRGQQVTLSCSPISGHRSVSWYQQTPGQGLQFLFEYFSETQRNKGNFPGRFSGRQFSNSRSEMNVSTLELGDSALYLCASSKTSGGIDEQYFGPGTRLTVT.

V is TRBV6-5 and J is TRBJ2-5; D ambiguous. Germline CDR1 MNHEY, CDR2 SVGAGI. V lost 6 bases, J lost 0 bases, and 14 bases lay in between. The CDR3 has 15 residues. As DNA, the CDR3 is TGTGCCAGCAGGGAACTACCAGAGTACCAAGAGACCCAGTACTTC. Translated: CASRELPEYQETQYF.

The V gene is TRBV6-1, the J gene TRBJ1-1; D gene unclear. Looked up from germline, CDR1 is MNHNS and CDR2 is SASEGT. This CDR3 comprises 11 residues. V gave up 7 bases and J gave up 1 base, with 4 bases separating them. CDR3 region: CASKQNTEAFF. The CDR3 bases are TGTGCCAGCAAACAGAACACTGAAGCTTTCTTT.

The chain joins TRBV4-1 to TRBJ1-5, with 9 bases matching TRBD1. This CDR3 has 18 amino acids. The germline gives CDR1 MGHRA, CDR2 YSYEKL. V lost 5 bases and J lost 7; bases outside the gene matches: 18. The CDR3 sequence is CASSDAVGQGSVWQPQHF. CDR3 bases: TGCGCCAGCAGCGACGCCGTTGGACAGGGGTCCGTTTGGCAGCCCCAGCATTTT.

This rearrangement joins TRBV11-2 to TRBJ1-6; 11 bases fit TRBD1. Germline V CDR1 and CDR2: SGHAT, FQNNGV. This CDR3 comprises 15 residues. Germline trimming cut 5 bases from V and 9 bases from J; bases unmatched to any gene: 6. The CDR3 loop is CASSREGTGGSPLHF. The CDR3 DNA is TGTGCCAGCAGCAGGGAAGGGACAGGGGGTTCACCCCTCCACTTT.

A few counts support this clone. J is TRBJ2-7 and V is TRBV6-1, with D perhaps matching TRBD1 (6 bases). The V and J ends lost 6 bases and 0 bases respectively, with 15 bases between them. Germline loops: CDR1 MNHNS, CDR2 SASEGT. This CDR3 is 15 amino acids long. The chain's CDR3 is CASRRSTGDSYEQYF. CDR3 coding DNA: TGTGCCAGCAGACGTTCGACAGGTGACTCCTACGAGCAGTACTTC.

A few counts support this clone. The chain joins TRBV2 to TRBJ1-2; TRBD1 agrees at 8 bases. Germline V CDR1 and CDR2: SNHLY, FYNNEI. The CDR3 has 13 amino acids. V was clipped by 7 bases and J by 4 bases; unmatched bases: 5. The CDR3 DNA is TGTGCCAGCAATGGGCAGGGGGCCTATGGCTACACCTTC. Protein product: CASNGQGAYGYTF.

The sample holds a few counts of this clone. The DNA for the CDR3 is TGCGCCAGCAGCGGGACAGGGAGTGGTGAAAAACTGTTTTTT. Amino acids: CASSGTGSGEKLFF. The chain employs TRBV5-1 and TRBJ1-4; TRBD1 matches at 9 bases. This CDR3 spans 14 amino acids. Losses at the gene ends were 4 bases for V and 7 bases for J; bases not matched to a gene: 5. CDR1 SGHRS and CDR2 YFSETQ come from the germline V gene.

V gene TRBV9 combines with J gene TRBJ1-5; 12 positions match TRBD1. J gave up 3 bases and V 4 bases, and 5 bases lay outside the gene matches. Germline-derived CDR1 and CDR2 are SGDLS and YYNGEE. The length of the CDR3 is 16 residues. The CDR3 bases are TGTGCCAGCAGCCCCGGGACAGGGGGCTTCAATCAGCCCCAGCATTTT. Its protein product is CASSPGTGGFNQPQHF.

The V and J genes are TRBV7-8 and TRBJ2-2, with 7 bases identical to TRBD2. The V gene end was trimmed by 5 bases and the J gene end by 7 bases; junction bases not matched to a gene: 1. Germline CDR1 reads SGHVS; CDR2 reads FQNEAQ. This CDR3 has 12 residues. The CDR3 region has the DNA TGTGCCAGCAGCCGGGACTACGGGGAGCTGTTTTTT. Encoded protein: CASSRDYGELFF.

The chain couples TRBV9 to TRBJ2-5; D is possibly TRBD2 (5 bases). The CDR3 contains 13 residues. With 4 bases removed from V and 5 bases from J, the gap between germline ends came to 12 bases. Germline V lookup: CDR1 SGDLS, CDR2 YYNGEE. The DNA of the CDR3 is TGTGCCAGCAGCCCCGGCGTAGCGGAGACCCAGTACTTC. It is translated as CASSPGVAETQYF.

V usage is TRBV7-2 and J usage is TRBJ2-5; 11 bases are a match to TRBD2. CDR3 length: 15 residues. V was clipped by 5 bases and J by 4 bases; unmatched bases: 6. Germline CDR1 is SGHTA and CDR2 is FQGNSA. The CDR3 protein is CASSPSGGISETQYF. The CDR3 DNA reads TGTGCCAGCAGCCCTAGCGGGGGGATCTCAGAGACCCAGTACTTC. The full variable domain, completed using reference TRBV7-2 and TRBJ2-5, is GAGVSQSPSNKVTEKGKDVELRCDPISGHTALYWYRQSLGQGLEFLIYFQGNSAPDKSGLPSDRFSAERTGGSVSTLTIQRTQQEDSAVYLCASSPSGGISETQYFGPGTRLLVL.

This clone was seen a few times. Other DNA sequences in the same sample also yield this CDR3. The chain links TRBV18 to TRBJ2-5; unclear D gene. Germline lookup yields CDR1 KGHSH and CDR2 LQKENI. V lost 5 bases, J lost 2 bases, and 9 bases lay in between. The CDR3 is made up of 13 amino acids. The CDR3 sequence is CASSSGVQETQYF. In nucleotides, the CDR3 is TGTGCCAGCTCATCCGGAGTTCAAGAGACCCAGTACTTC.

In its sample, this clone was seen a few times. The chain couples TRBV18 to TRBJ2-1; 9 bases fit TRBD1. Germline V CDR1 and CDR2: KGHSH, LQKENI. V shed 5 bases and J 8 bases; nucleotides not matched to a gene: 10. The CDR3 loop spans 15 amino acids. CDR3 loop: CASSAGTGKGHEQFF. The CDR3 nucleotides read TGTGCCAGCTCAGCCGGGACAGGGAAAGGACATGAGCAGTTCTTC.

The CDR3 reads CASSLDGVGNTIYF. The CDR3 nucleotides read TGCGCCAGCAGCTTGGACGGGGTCGGAAACACCATATATTTT. This chain uses TRBV4-3 with TRBJ1-3; D unresolved. Germline CDR1 LGHNA, CDR2 YSLEER. Trimming left V 5 bases short and J 4 bases short, with 12 bases between. The CDR3 is made up of 14 amino acids.

The V gene is TRBV5-4, the J gene TRBJ2-5, with 8 nucleotides matching TRBD2. CDR3 length: 16 residues. The germline V gene has CDR1 SGHNT and CDR2 YYREEE (reference sequence). J was trimmed by 2 bases and V by 0 bases; bases with no gene match: 6. As DNA, the CDR3 is TGTGCCAGCAGCTTGGTCGGGGGGGGCCCGCAAGAGACCCAGTACTTC. It translates to CASSLVGGGPQETQYF.

The gene calls are TRBV6-5 and TRBJ1-2; 9 bases are a match to TRBD1. This CDR3 region has 14 residues. Germline CDR1 MNHEY, CDR2 SVGAGI. With 5 bases clipped from V and 6 bases from J, the junction kept 7 bases outside the gene matches. The CDR3 loop is CASSPSGQGNGYTF. The CDR3 region has the DNA TGTGCCAGCAGTCCATCGGGACAGGGCAATGGCTACACCTTC.

This clone was counted at least ten times. This CDR3 reads CASSTTGGIDEQYF. In nucleotides, the CDR3 is TGCGCCAGCAGTACGACAGGGGGCATTGACGAGCAGTACTTC. This sequence joins TRBV23-1 and TRBJ2-7; 10 bases are a match to TRBD1. TRBV23-1 is classed as an ORF, of uncertain function. V dropped 5 bases and J dropped 5; count of bases not matched to a gene: 6. CDR3 length equals 14 residues.

This clone was found a few times. The chain uses TRBV18 and TRBJ2-1; 9 positions agree with TRBD1. Losses at the gene ends were 3 bases for V and 8 bases for J; bases not matched to a gene: 14. The CDR3 is made up of 17 amino acids. CDR1 and CDR2 from the germline V gene are KGHSH and LQKENI. The CDR3: CASSPLPSGTGPHEQFF. The CDR3 DNA is TGTGCCAGCTCACCTCTTCCCTCGGGGACAGGGCCGCATGAGCAGTTCTTC.

This clone was counted a few times. The chain has TRBV5-1 and TRBJ2-7; D perhaps matches TRBD1 (5 bases). Germline lookup yields CDR1 SGHRS and CDR2 YFSETQ. This CDR3 spans 14 amino acids. V lost 2 bases, J lost 7 bases, and 16 bases lay in between. DNA for the CDR3: TGCGCCAGCAGCTTTAAAGGGGCTCCGCAGGAGCAGTACTTC. It is translated as CASSFKGAPQEQYF.

This clone appeared a few times. The chain links TRBV18 to TRBJ2-1; D is unclear. The length of the CDR3 is 14 residues. Trimming removed 1 base from V and 6 bases from J, with 10 bases in between. Germline CDR1 reads KGHSH; CDR2 reads LQKENI. Written as DNA, the CDR3 is TGTGCCAGCTCACCACGTGACATCCCCAATGAGCAGTTCTTC. Protein product: CASSPRDIPNEQFF. Complete variable domain (other parts from reference TRBV18 and TRBJ2-1): NAGVMQNPRHLVRRRGQEARLRCSPMKGHSHVYWYRQLPEEGLKFMVYLQKENIIDESGMPKERFSAEFPKEGPSILRIQQVVRGDSAAYFCASSPRDIPNEQFFGPGTRLTVL.

This clone appeared a few times. The chain recombines TRBV11-2 with TRBJ2-5, with unresolved D. Deletions cut 3 bases from V and 2 bases from J, with 7 bases between. Germline V gene lookup returns CDR1 SGHAT and CDR2 FQNNGV. The CDR3 sequence is 13 residues long. The CDR3 spells CASSLGRQETQYF. In DNA form, the CDR3 reads TGTGCCAGCAGCTTGGGCCGGCAAGAGACCCAGTACTTC.

This clone was observed a few times. This rearrangement joins TRBV2 to TRBJ1-5; no reliable D call. V lost 8 bases and J 4 bases, leaving 15 bases between the germline ends. The CDR3 covers 14 residues. Germline loops: CDR1 SNHLY, CDR2 FYNNEI. CDR3 nucleotide sequence: TGTGCCAGCGCTCAGGCCAGGCCGAATCAGCCCCAGCATTTT. It is translated as CASAQARPNQPQHF.

The chain is built from TRBV7-6 and TRBJ2-3, with D maybe TRBD2 (5 bases). The germline V and J ends were trimmed by 1 base and 2 bases, with 7 bases remaining between them. Germline V gene lookup returns CDR1 SGHVS and CDR2 FNYEAQ. The CDR3 totals 14 residues. The CDR3, as DNA: TGTGCCAGCAGCTTAGGGACTTACACAGATACGCAGTATTTT. It is translated as CASSLGTYTDTQYF.

The genes are TRBV7-2 and TRBJ1-1; no definite D call. The germline V and J ends were trimmed by 4 bases and 5 bases, with 17 bases remaining between them. The V gene's germline CDR1 is SGHTA and CDR2 FQGNSA. This CDR3 comprises 15 residues. The CDR3 region is CASSSKARVRTEAFF. CDR3 DNA: TGTGCCAGCAGCTCCAAAGCACGGGTGAGGACTGAAGCTTTCTTT.

This clone was seen a handful of times. The chain uses TRBV7-2 and TRBJ2-1; D is possibly TRBD2 (7 bases). Trimming pared 3 bases from V and 3 bases from J, leaving 15 bases between. The CDR3 sequence is 16 residues long. Germline values: CDR1 SGHTA, CDR2 FQGNSA. The CDR3 DNA reads as TGTGCCAGCAGCTTCCTAGGGGGGGCCATCTACAATGAGCAGTTCTTC. Protein: CASSFLGGAIYNEQFF.

The rearrangement links TRBV4-1 to TRBJ2-1; possibly TRBD2 for D (6 bases). The germline V and J ends were trimmed by 5 bases and 7 bases, with 9 bases remaining between them. Per the germline V gene, CDR1 is MGHRA and CDR2 is YSYEKL. The length of the CDR3 is 12 residues. CDR3 in amino acids: CASSFAGNEQFF. The CDR3 DNA reads TGCGCCAGCAGCTTTGCGGGAAATGAGCAGTTCTTC.